Following are 19 T cell receptor beta chains from one sample sequenced in a study of blood T cells in healthy people across ages. Primed by a sample-barcoded 5' primer and a J-beta primer mix, a second PCR proceeded for 7 to 11 cycles. TCRdb analysed the 5' RACE reads with MiXCR anew, one entry per CDR3 protein. Of 1.4 million to 1.5 million distinct CDR3 sequences listed, about 43% were seen once; the top ten hold 7.9%. The sequencing sample was made of blood. The receptors were gathered from a young woman in good health.

This clonotype was counted a few times. Written as DNA, the CDR3 is TGTGCCAGCAGCTTACGGATGAAGTATTACGGGGGGGAAGATGAGCAGTTCTTC. It codes for CASSLRMKYYGGEDEQFF. The chain joins TRBV7-2 to TRBJ2-1, with 8 bases matching TRBD2. V shed 2 bases, J shed 8 bases, and the junction held 17 bases outside the gene matches. The length of the CDR3 is 18 residues. Germline V gene data show CDR1 as SGHTA and CDR2 as FQGNSA.

CDR3 nucleotide sequence: TGCAGCGTAGGGACAGGGGCGGACACTGAAGCTTTCTTT. Translated: CSVGTGADTEAFF. V gene TRBV29-1 combines with J gene TRBJ1-1, with 10 bases fitting TRBD1. This CDR3 comprises 13 residues. The J segment lost 3 bases and the V segment lost 6 bases, leaving 4 bases of the junction unmatched. Germline assignment: CDR1 SQVTM and CDR2 ANQGSEA.

This clonotype was recorded only once. The V and J genes are TRBV20-1 and TRBJ1-4, with a weak D call TRBD1 (6 bases). V was pared by 4 bases and J by 3 bases, with 12 bases between. CDR3 length equals 14 residues. CDR1 is DFQATT, CDR2 SNEGSKA, per germline (reference sequence). The CDR3 region is CSAMVRTANEKLFF. The CDR3 nucleotides are TGCAGTGCTATGGTCAGGACAGCTAATGAAAAACTGTTTTTT.

V and J are TRBV2 and TRBJ1-2; the D is unclear. Germline V gives CDR1 SNHLY, CDR2 FYNNEI. The CDR3 is 11 residues long. Trimming took 8 bases from V and 8 from J, leaving 12 bases between them. CDR3 loop: CASGQSRGYTF. CDR3 sequence (DNA): TGTGCCAGCGGGCAGTCACGGGGCTACACCTTC. The variable domain in full, completed from reference TRBV2 and TRBJ1-2, reads EPEVTQTPSHQVTQMGQEVILRCVPISNHLYFYWYRQILGQKVEFLVSFYNNEISEKSEIFDDQFSVERPDGSNFTLKIRSTKLEDSAMYFCASGQSRGYTFGSGTRLTVV.

The chain recombines TRBV6-5 with TRBJ2-3, with TRBD2 identical over 9 bases. V lost 2 bases, J lost 5 bases, and 8 bases stayed unmatched. CDR1 and CDR2 (germline): MNHEY, SVGAGI. The CDR3 is made up of 16 amino acids. The CDR3 spells CASSYGISGGRDTQYF. CDR3 nucleotides: TGTGCCAGCAGTTACGGGATTAGCGGGGGTCGAGATACGCAGTATTTT.

This chain connects TRBV3-1 to TRBJ1-2; TRBD1 might be the D (6 bases). This CDR3 is 15 amino acids long. Germline lookup yields CDR1 LGHDT and CDR2 YNNKEL (reference sequence). Trimming left V 4 bases short and J 4 bases short, with 16 bases between. The CDR3 here is CASSPNNQGSYGYTF. CDR3 bases: TGTGCCAGCAGCCCGAACAACCAGGGGAGCTATGGCTACACCTTC.

The chain joins TRBV10-3 to TRBJ1-2; the match to TRBD1 covers 7 bases. Germline V gene lookup returns CDR1 ENHRY and CDR2 SYGVKD. This CDR3 is 14 amino acids long. Unmatched junction bases numbered 9, after V lost 3 bases and J lost 8 bases. The CDR3 sequence: CAISDRGTGGGYTF. CDR3 DNA sequence: TGTGCCATCAGTGACAGGGGGACCGGCGGCGGCTACACCTTC.

J is TRBJ1-1 and V is TRBV28; TRBD1 is a possible D gene (5 bases). CDR3 length: 14 amino acids. The germline CDR1 and CDR2 sequences are MDHEN and SYDVKM. V was pared by 3 bases and J by 8 bases, with 16 bases between. The CDR3 is CASSFGAFGREAFF. CDR3 in DNA: TGTGCCAGCAGTTTCGGGGCCTTCGGTCGGGAAGCTTTCTTT.

The gene calls are TRBV7-8 and TRBJ1-1, with D unclear. The ends were cut back, 6 bases at V and 1 base at J, with 18 bases in the middle. This CDR3 spans 16 amino acids. The V gene's germline CDR1 is SGHVS and CDR2 FQNEAQ. The CDR3 sequence: CASRAIRGKANTEAFF. The CDR3 nucleotides read TGTGCCAGCAGGGCCATACGGGGTAAGGCGAACACTGAAGCTTTCTTT.

The J gene is TRBJ2-1, the V gene TRBV4-1, with D possibly matching TRBD2 (5 bases). Trimming pared 10 bases from V and 8 bases from J, leaving 18 bases between. The V gene's germline CDR1 is MGHRA and CDR2 YSYEKL. The CDR3 sequence is 13 residues long. CDR3 sequence reads: CANRSVGDHEQFF. In DNA form, the CDR3 reads TGCGCCAACCGATCGGTGGGAGACCATGAGCAGTTCTTC.

This clonotype was seen more than once but under ten times. V and J are TRBV2 and TRBJ2-4, with 10 nucleotides matching TRBD2. The trim removed 2 bases at V and 0 bases at J, leaving 7 bases unmatched. CDR3 size: 18 residues. Germline CDR1 reads SNHLY; CDR2 reads FYNNEI. The CDR3 DNA reads as TGTGCCAGCAGTGAACGACTAGCGGGCGATCTAGCCAAAAACATTCAGTACTTC. The encoded protein is CASSERLAGDLAKNIQYF. Drawing the rest from reference TRBV2 and TRBJ2-4, the complete variable domain is EPEVTQTPSHQVTQMGQEVILRCVPISNHLYFYWYRQILGQKVEFLVSFYNNEISEKSEIFDDQFSVERPDGSNFTLKIRSTKLEDSAMYFCASSERLAGDLAKNIQYFGAGTRLSVL.

This clonotype was seen only a few times. V is TRBV9 and J is TRBJ1-2; 8 bases align to TRBD1. The germline CDR1 and CDR2 sequences are SGDLS and YYNGEE. J gave up 8 bases and V 2 bases, and 14 bases lay outside the gene matches. The CDR3 is 16 residues long. CDR3 amino acids: CASSVPPTISGGGYTF. In DNA, the CDR3 is TGTGCCAGCAGCGTCCCTCCTACCATTTCAGGGGGCGGCTACACCTTC.

J is TRBJ1-1 and V is TRBV12-3 or TRBV12-4, with D uncertain. This CDR3 has 13 residues. With 2 bases removed from V and 10 bases from J, the gap between germline ends came to 14 bases. Here the CDR3 DNA reads TGTGCCAGCAGTTTACCTTTACCGAGTCCAGCTTTCTTT. Protein: CASSLPLPSPAFF.

The chain has TRBV20-1 and TRBJ1-5, with D unresolved. V was trimmed by 0 bases and J by 3 bases, leaving 9 bases between them. This CDR3 contains 14 residues. The germline gives CDR1 DFQATT, CDR2 SNEGSKA (reference sequence). The DNA for the CDR3 is TGCAGTGCTAGAGATGCCGGGATCAATCAGCCCCAGCATTTT. Protein: CSARDAGINQPQHF.

This clonotype came up many times. The chain combines TRBV20-1 with TRBJ2-3, with 15 bases fitting TRBD2. V lost 4 bases, J lost 2 bases, and 4 bases stayed unmatched. The CDR3 is 16 amino acids. Germline V gene sequence: CDR1 DFQATT, CDR2 SNEGSKA (reference sequence). The CDR3 DNA reads as TGCAGTGCTACGGGACTAGCGGGGGGCCTCACAGATACGCAGTATTTT. Protein: CSATGLAGGLTDTQYF.

This chain uses TRBV9 with TRBJ2-1; tentatively, D is TRBD1 (6 bases). The CDR3 runs 16 residues. CDR1 SGDLS and CDR2 YYNGEE come from the germline V gene. V was trimmed by 4 bases and J by 7 bases, leaving 21 bases between them. CDR3 DNA: TGTGCCAGCAGCTACAACGCCGGGCCCCAGGGGAATGAGCAGTTCTTC. Amino acid sequence: CASSYNAGPQGNEQFF.

A remark on this clonotype: An end of the junction differs from the germline gene, which may be a read error. The rearrangement uses TRBV7-8 and TRBJ1-4; no clear D. Per the germline V gene, CDR1 is SGHVS and CDR2 is FQNEAQ. The CDR3 runs 16 residues. Written as DNA, the CDR3 is TGTGTCAGCAGCTTAGCCGACGCCAGCCGTTACGAAAAACTGTTTTTT. It is translated as CVSSLADASRYEKLFF.

J is TRBJ1-2 and V is TRBV10-3, with TRBD1 as a possible D gene (5 bases). The V gene's germline CDR1 is ENHRY and CDR2 SYGVKD. This CDR3 is 13 amino acids long. V was trimmed by 7 bases and J by 8 bases, leaving 17 bases between them. Here the CDR3 reads CAITRGGTQGYTF. In nucleotides, the CDR3 is TGTGCCATCACCCGGGGCGGGACGCAGGGCTACACCTTC.

This clonotype appeared a few times. The chain links TRBV29-1 to TRBJ2-3; 11 bases agree with TRBD2. In germline, CDR1 is SQVTM, CDR2 ANQGSEA. There are 17 residues in the CDR3. V gave up 7 bases and J gave up 2 bases; unmatched junction bases: 14. The DNA of the CDR3 is TGCAGCGCCCCGGGGATAGCTAGCGGGGGGCCCACAGATACGCAGTATTTT. It is translated as CSAPGIASGGPTDTQYF.